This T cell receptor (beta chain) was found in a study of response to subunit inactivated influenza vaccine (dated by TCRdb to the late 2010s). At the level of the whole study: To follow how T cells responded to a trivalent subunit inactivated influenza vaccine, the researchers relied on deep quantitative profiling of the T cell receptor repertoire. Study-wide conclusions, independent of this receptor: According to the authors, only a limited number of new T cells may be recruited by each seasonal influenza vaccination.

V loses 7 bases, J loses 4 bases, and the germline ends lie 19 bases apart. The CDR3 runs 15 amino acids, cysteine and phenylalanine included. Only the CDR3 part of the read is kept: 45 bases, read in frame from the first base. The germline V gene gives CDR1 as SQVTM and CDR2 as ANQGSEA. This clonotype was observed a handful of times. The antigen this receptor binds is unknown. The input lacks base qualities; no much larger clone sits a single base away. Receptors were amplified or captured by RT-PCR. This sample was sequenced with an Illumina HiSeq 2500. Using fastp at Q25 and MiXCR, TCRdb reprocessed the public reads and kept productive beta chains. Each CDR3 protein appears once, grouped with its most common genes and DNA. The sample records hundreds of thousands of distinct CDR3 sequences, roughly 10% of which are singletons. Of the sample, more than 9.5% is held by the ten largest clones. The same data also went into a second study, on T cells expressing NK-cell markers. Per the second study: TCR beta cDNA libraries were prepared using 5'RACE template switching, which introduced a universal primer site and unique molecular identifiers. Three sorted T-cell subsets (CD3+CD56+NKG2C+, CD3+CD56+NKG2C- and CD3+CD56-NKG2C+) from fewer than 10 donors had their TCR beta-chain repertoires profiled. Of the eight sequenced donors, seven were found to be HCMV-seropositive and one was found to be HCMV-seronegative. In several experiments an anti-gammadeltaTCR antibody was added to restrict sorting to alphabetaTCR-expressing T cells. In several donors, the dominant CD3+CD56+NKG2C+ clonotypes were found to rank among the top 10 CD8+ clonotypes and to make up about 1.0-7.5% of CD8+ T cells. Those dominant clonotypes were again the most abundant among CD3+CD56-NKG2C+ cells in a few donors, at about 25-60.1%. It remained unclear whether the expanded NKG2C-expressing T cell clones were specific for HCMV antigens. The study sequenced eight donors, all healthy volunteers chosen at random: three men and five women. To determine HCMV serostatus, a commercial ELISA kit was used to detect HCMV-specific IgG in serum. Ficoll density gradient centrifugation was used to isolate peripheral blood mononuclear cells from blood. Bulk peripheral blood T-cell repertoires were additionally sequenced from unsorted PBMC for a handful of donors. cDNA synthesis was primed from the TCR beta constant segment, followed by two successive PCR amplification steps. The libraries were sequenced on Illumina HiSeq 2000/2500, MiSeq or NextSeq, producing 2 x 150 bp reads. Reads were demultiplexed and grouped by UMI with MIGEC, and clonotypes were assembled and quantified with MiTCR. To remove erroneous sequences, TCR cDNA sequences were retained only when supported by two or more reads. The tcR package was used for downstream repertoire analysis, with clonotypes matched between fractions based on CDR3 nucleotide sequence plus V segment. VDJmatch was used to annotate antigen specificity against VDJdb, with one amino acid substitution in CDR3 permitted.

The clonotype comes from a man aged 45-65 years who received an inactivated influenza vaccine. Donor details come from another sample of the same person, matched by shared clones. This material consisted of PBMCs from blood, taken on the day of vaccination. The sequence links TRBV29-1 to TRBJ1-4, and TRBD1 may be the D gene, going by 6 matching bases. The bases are TGCAGCGCACGGCGGGGGGCGGATTTTAATGAAAAACTGTTTTTT. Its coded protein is CSARRGADFNEKLFF.